One and the same sample provided the 5 T cell receptor beta chains below, sequenced in a study of T cells in Graves' hyperthyroidism and ophthalmopathy. RNA transcripts gave rise to amplified TCR beta CDR3 regions. Primed by the HTBI set, a first-round RT-PCR was run on the TCR CDR3. TCRdb re-analysed the multiplex PCR reads in MiXCR, keeping a single row per CDR3 protein. The table shows a few hundred thousand distinct CDR3 sequences, with more than 15% occurring only once. Specimen: blood. These receptors came from a woman aged 18-29 years with Graves' ophthalmopathy.

This clonotype occurred many times. V and J are TRBV5-6 and TRBJ2-5; 10 positions agree with TRBD1. After removal of 2 bases from V and 3 bases from J, the junction contained 4 bases not matched to a gene. The CDR3 loop spans 15 amino acids. Germline V gene data show CDR1 as SGHDT and CDR2 as YYEEEE. This CDR3 reads CASSFPGTGEETQYF. The CDR3 coding sequence is TGTGCCAGCAGCTTCCCCGGGACAGGGGAAGAGACCCAGTACTTC. The variable domain in full, with the rest retrieved from reference TRBV5-6 and TRBJ2-5, is DAGVTQSPTHLIKTRGQQVTLRCSPKSGHDTVSWYQQALGQGPQFIFQYYEEEERQRGNFPDRFSGHQFPNYSSELNVNALLLGDSALYLCASSFPGTGEETQYFGPGTRLLVL.

To note about this clonotype: A read error may account for a junction end that differs from germline. The gene calls are TRBV13 and TRBJ1-1, with D possibly matching TRBD1 (5 bases). This CDR3 is built from 15 residues. Germline CDR1 reads PRHDT; CDR2 reads FYEKMQ (reference sequence). CDR3 nucleotides: TGTGCCAGCAGCTCTGCCGGGACCCCGAACACTAAAGCTTTCTTT. Amino acid sequence: CASSSAGTPNTKAFF.

With regard to this clonotype: An end of the junction does not agree with germline; a read error may underlie this. V is TRBV2 and J is TRBJ2-2, with a weak D call TRBD1 (6 bases). There are 14 residues in the CDR3. The germline V gene encodes CDR1 SNHLY and CDR2 FYNNEI. The CDR3 protein is CASSWTANTGELLF. The CDR3 DNA is TGTGCCAGCAGCTGGACAGCGAACACCGGGGAGCTGCTTTTT.

The chain recombines TRBV28 with TRBJ1-3; weak D call: TRBD1 (5 bases). CDR3 length: 14 amino acids. CDR1 is MDHEN and CDR2 is SYDVKM in the germline V gene. V lost 5 bases and J 0 bases, leaving 8 bases between the germline ends. This CDR3 reads CASSQGFSGNTIYF. CDR3 coding DNA: TGTGCCAGCAGTCAGGGCTTCTCTGGAAACACCATATATTTT.

This clonotype was seen repeatedly, ten times or more. The rearrangement uses TRBV28 and TRBJ2-5, with D perhaps TRBD2 (7 bases). In germline, CDR1 is MDHEN, CDR2 SYDVKM. V lost 7 bases to trimming and J lost 5 bases, with 17 bases between them. The length of the CDR3 is 14 residues. CDR3 in DNA: TGTGCCAGCACCCTGGGGGGGGGCGGGGAGACCCAGTACTTC. It is translated as CASTLGGGGETQYF.